This T cell receptor (beta chain) was captured in a study of CXCR3-negative and CXCR3-positive naive CD8 T cells. Study-level points and caveats: Similar TRBV-TRBJ gene usage was seen in naive CXCR3-negative and CXCR3-positive cells, but not in memory cells. Between one naive subset and the other, surface CD5 was comparable, and TCR strength was inferred from TRB CDR3 properties. TRB CDR3 hydrophobicity was greater in CXCR3-positive naive cells than in CXCR3-negative naive cells. For memory CD8+ cells diversity was much lower, but both naive subsets had comparably high diversity.

A word on this clonotype: Its antigen is as yet unknown.

The CD45RO-CCR7+CD27+CD95- phenotype denoted naive CD8+ T cells. Via 5' RACE with UMI labels, TRB cDNA libraries were prepared. No DNA is given; TCRdb re-called the 5' RACE reads and lists each CDR3 protein once. The sample yields 120,000 to 150,000 distinct CDR3 sequences, of which the top ten take up 0.25% to 0.3%. Sequencing was done on a sample of naive CXCR3+ CD8+ T cells from blood. Subset given: CD45RO-CCR7+CD27+CD95- naive CD8+ T cells expressing CXCR3 (TNR3+). The sequence came from a human donor in good health. Some clones in this sample may be carry-over from other donors' samples.

CDR3 in amino acids: CASSPHGQGLSSYEQYF. The rearrangement joins TRBV7-8 to TRBJ2-7; TCRdb calls TRBD1, which cannot be checked without DNA. CDR1 and CDR2 from the germline V gene are SGHVS and FQNEAQ. The CDR3 has 17 amino acids.